This is a list of T cell receptor beta chains from one sample in a study of blood T cell repertoires in COVID-19. TCRdb keeps only in-frame clones here, not all; method: immunoSEQ multiplex PCR. The sample has 150,000 or so clones, 80% to 90% seen once. Sequencing was carried out using PBMCs or T cells enriched from blood (not recorded which). The receptors here all came from a woman aged 45-65 years in a cohort exposed to, infected with or recovered from COVID-19 (not recorded which). Each CDR3 is given with its conserved first and last residue. A D gene is named only where the DNA matches it firmly. Clone size is given for some rows only: seen once, a few or many times, or a class if the clone is expanded.

V: TRBV29-1
D: TRBD2
size: -
J: TRBJ2-3
CDR3: CSVEGGAGGDTDTQYF

V: TRBV28
D: -
size: -
J: TRBJ1-2
CDR3: CASSPISPNPPRDGYTF

V: TRBV29-1
D: TRBD2
size: -
J: TRBJ2-7
CDR3: CSVGTSGSGYEQYF

V: TRBV7-8
D: -
size: many
J: TRBJ2-2
CDR3: CASSPHPGTDNTGELFF

V: TRBV5-5
D: TRBD1
size: -
J: TRBJ1-5
CDR3: CASSLGQGFYQPQHF

V: TRBV9
D: -
size: -
J: TRBJ1-3
CDR3: CASSPSLGRLMPGNTIYF

V: TRBV28
D: -
size: -
J: TRBJ1-1
CDR3: CASSPPGAHTEAFF

V: TRBV5-5
D: -
size: -
J: TRBJ2-6
CDR3: CASSPQAGDAGANVLTF

V: TRBV19
D: -
size: once
J: TRBJ2-5
CDR3: CASSINLQETQYF

V: TRBV18
D: -
size: -
J: TRBJ1-2
CDR3: CASSPGGNYGYTF

V: TRBV19
D: TRBD2
size: -
J: TRBJ2-2
CDR3: CASSLAGVGTGELFF

V: TRBV25-1
D: -
size: -
J: TRBJ2-2
CDR3: CASSDSLTAGELFF

V: TRBV27
D: -
size: -
J: TRBJ2-3
CDR3: CASRHFSTDTQYF

V: TRBV5-1
D: -
size: -
J: TRBJ2-1
CDR3: CASSLVSGPRNEQFF

V: TRBV5-4
D: -
size: -
J: TRBJ2-5
CDR3: CASSLGLNHQETQYF

V: TRBV5-8
D: TRBD1
size: -
J: TRBJ1-5
CDR3: CASSLWVATGVIQPQHF

V: TRBV6-1
D: -
size: -
J: TRBJ2-7
CDR3: CASSERGRIYEQYF

V: TRBV5-1
D: TRBD2
size: -
J: TRBJ2-1
CDR3: CASSLGRAGGAYNEQFF

V: TRBV11-2
D: -
size: once
J: TRBJ2-7
CDR3: CASSLHGGKAYEQYF

V: TRBV19
D: TRBD1
size: -
J: TRBJ2-3
CDR3: CASSTSGTVGDTQYF

V: TRBV5-1
D: -
size: once
J: TRBJ2-1
CDR3: CASSLVQGNDNEQFF

V: TRBV19
D: -
size: -
J: TRBJ2-1
CDR3: CASTGRGYNEQFF

V: TRBV7-6
D: TRBD2
size: -
J: TRBJ2-7
CDR3: CASSLVNSGLISYEQYF

V: TRBV2
D: TRBD1
size: -
J: TRBJ1-4
CDR3: CASRSGTGGLNEKLFF

V: TRBV18
D: -
size: few
J: TRBJ1-1
CDR3: CASSPRSDADEAFF

V: TRBV29-1
D: -
size: -
J: TRBJ1-6
CDR3: CSVVGGVNSPLHF

V: TRBV19
D: TRBD1
size: -
J: TRBJ1-2
CDR3: CASSTSTGGYGYTF

V: TRBV10-3
D: -
size: -
J: TRBJ1-6
CDR3: CAISETGPNNSPLHF

V: TRBV18
D: -
size: -
J: TRBJ2-3
CDR3: CASSPSGGPDTQYF

V: TRBV27
D: TRBD2
size: -
J: TRBJ2-1
CDR3: CASSRPGLAGANNEQFF

V: TRBV30
D: -
size: -
J: TRBJ2-1
CDR3: CACGRSSYNEQFF

V: TRBV28
D: -
size: -
J: TRBJ2-5
CDR3: CASKPHGVGETRETQYF

V: TRBV11-2
D: TRBD2
size: -
J: TRBJ2-7
CDR3: CASSVGLAGIDEQYF

V: TRBV5-6
D: TRBD1
size: -
J: TRBJ1-4
CDR3: CASSQGQGRYEKLFF

V: TRBV28
D: TRBD2
size: -
J: TRBJ2-3
CDR3: CASSTSGGAGTDTQYF

V: TRBV12-3/TRBV12-4
D: -
size: -
J: TRBJ1-5
CDR3: CASSLELDQPQHF

V: TRBV28
D: -
size: many
J: TRBJ1-5
CDR3: CASTRGGSDQPQHF

V: TRBV14
D: TRBD2
size: -
J: TRBJ2-7
CDR3: CASGNSGSSYEQYF

V: TRBV11-2
D: -
size: -
J: TRBJ2-5
CDR3: CASSLGQLGETQYF

V: TRBV5-1
D: TRBD1
size: -
J: TRBJ2-3
CDR3: CASSLEVGGQGDTQYF

V: TRBV6-1
D: -
size: -
J: TRBJ1-4
CDR3: CASSEVRGGEKLFF

V: TRBV5-1
D: TRBD1
size: -
J: TRBJ1-2
CDR3: CASSLGDRPIGLYGYTF

V: TRBV4-1
D: TRBD1
size: -
J: TRBJ2-1
CDR3: CASSQRTGGIPSSYNEQFF

V: TRBV12-3/TRBV12-4
D: -
size: -
J: TRBJ2-1
CDR3: CASSHGREQFF

V: TRBV11-2
D: TRBD1
size: once
J: TRBJ1-1
CDR3: CASSLGQAMNTEAFF

V: TRBV4-1
D: -
size: -
J: TRBJ1-2
CDR3: CASSQESRRDGYTF

V: TRBV13
D: TRBD2
size: -
J: TRBJ2-1
CDR3: CASSTLAGGTYEQFF